This passage covers 30 T cell receptor beta chains from one sample sequenced in a study of OX40 agonist ivuxolimab in advanced cancers. Data came from immunoSEQ multiplex PCR; TCRdb stores just in-frame clones and leaves some out. The data contain roughly 76,000 clones, approximately 90% of them seen just once; the ten biggest clones take up approximately 7.7%. Material: CD4+ or CD8+ T cells sorted from blood, obtained in a trial of the OX40 agonist ivuxolimab. All receptors come from an adult with an advanced solid tumor such as melanoma, head and neck, liver or kidney cancer.

V usage is TRBV6-1 and J usage is TRBJ1-5; D is ambiguous. Per germline, CDR1 MNHNS and CDR2 SASEGT. Trimming stripped 7 bases from V and 1 base from J, with 8 bases between. This CDR3 is built from 13 residues. The CDR3 sequence is CASMGRSNQPQHF. The CDR3, as DNA: TGTGCCAGCATGGGGAGGAGCAATCAGCCCCAGCATTTT.

DNA of the CDR3: TGCGCCAGCAGCCAGGAGGACAGGGGAGATTACGAGCAGTACTTC. Protein sequence: CASSQEDRGDYEQYF. The chain combines TRBV5-1 with TRBJ2-7; 9 positions agree with TRBD1. Germline lookup yields CDR1 SGHRS and CDR2 YFSETQ. V lost 4 bases to trimming and J lost 4 bases; unmatched junction nucleotides: 9. The CDR3 extends over 15 amino acids.

The chain links TRBV6-5 to TRBJ2-7; TRBD2 aligns across 14 bases. This CDR3 has 15 amino acids. Looked up from germline, CDR1 is MNHEY and CDR2 is SVGAGI. Trimming took 6 bases from V and 4 from J; bases not matched to a gene: 5. The CDR3 DNA is TGTGCCAGCAGGCGACTAGCGGGAGGGCCGTACGAGCAGTACTTC. The encoded protein is CASRRLAGGPYEQYF.

This chain uses TRBV4-2 with TRBJ2-7; the D gene is possibly TRBD2 (5 bases). The germline V gene encodes CDR1 LGHNA and CDR2 YNFKEQ. This CDR3 region has 15 residues. Trimming removed 3 bases at V and 0 bases at J, with 12 bases between. The CDR3 nucleotides read TGTGCCAGCAGCCAGGCCGACACTAGCTCCTACGAGCAGTACTTC. Protein product: CASSQADTSSYEQYF.

The chain couples TRBV2 to TRBJ2-5; perhaps TRBD2 as D (6 bases). The V gene's germline CDR1 is SNHLY and CDR2 FYNNEI. The CDR3 length is 15 residues. Trimming stripped 5 bases from V and 3 bases from J, with 16 bases between. CDR3 residues: CASSQNRGNKETQYF. The DNA for the CDR3 is TGTGCCAGCAGTCAGAACCGGGGGAACAAAGAGACCCAGTACTTC.

The chain is built from TRBV6-6 and TRBJ2-7; D is unresolved. Trimming left V 0 bases short and J 7 bases short, with 4 bases between. The CDR3 has 11 amino acids. Germline V CDR1 and CDR2: MNHNY, SVGAGI (reference sequence). The DNA for the CDR3 is TGTGCCAGCAGTTACTCTACGGAGCAGTACTTC. The encoded protein is CASSYSTEQYF.

This chain links TRBV5-4 with TRBJ2-1, with 8 bases matching TRBD2. The CDR3 has 16 amino acids. Germline CDR1 SGHNT, CDR2 YYREEE (reference sequence). V dropped 3 bases and J dropped 5; count of bases not matched to a gene: 10. CDR3 sequence reads: CASSSGPREGHNEQFF. The CDR3 DNA reads TGTGCCAGCAGCTCTGGACCCCGGGAGGGCCACAATGAGCAGTTCTTC.

V gene TRBV7-2 combines with J gene TRBJ1-6, with D possibly matching TRBD1 (6 bases). CDR3 length equals 14 residues. V lost 5 bases and J 6 bases, leaving 11 bases between the germline ends. CDR1 and CDR2 from the germline V gene are SGHTA and FQGNSA. The chain's CDR3 is CASSAQGINSPLHF. The CDR3 DNA reads TGTGCCAGCAGCGCACAGGGCATTAATTCACCCCTCCACTTT.

This clone occurred once. The V and J genes are TRBV4-2 and TRBJ1-1, with 7 bases aligning to TRBD1. This CDR3 has 14 residues. J gave up 1 base and V 4 bases, and 3 bases lay outside the gene matches. Germline-derived CDR1 and CDR2 are LGHNA and YNFKEQ. CDR3 in amino acids: CASSPGTANTEAFF. CDR3 in DNA: TGTGCCAGCAGCCCCGGGACAGCGAACACTGAAGCTTTCTTT.

This rearrangement joins TRBV6-5 to TRBJ2-1; D possibly matches TRBD1 or TRBD2 (5 bases each). Germline V CDR1 and CDR2: MNHEY, SVGAGI. The CDR3 loop spans 14 amino acids. V was pared by 9 bases and J by 2 bases, with 14 bases between. Here the CDR3 DNA reads TGTGCCAGTGGGGCCCTGGGGGCCTACAATGAGCAGTTCTTC. It codes for CASGALGAYNEQFF.

This rearrangement joins TRBV30 to TRBJ1-1; tentative D call: TRBD1 (6 bases). This CDR3 is 12 amino acids long. Germline V gene sequence: CDR1 GTSNPN, CDR2 SVGIG (reference sequence). V dropped 3 bases and J dropped 4 bases, with 9 bases sitting between them. The CDR3 loop reads CAWRRGGTEAFF. CDR3 sequence (DNA): TGTGCCTGGAGGAGAGGGGGCACTGAAGCTTTCTTT.

The chain recombines TRBV5-4 with TRBJ1-3; D gene uncertain. Germline V gene sequence: CDR1 SGHNT, CDR2 YYREEE (reference sequence). The CDR3 extends over 18 amino acids. Trimming stripped 3 bases from V and 0 bases from J, with 19 bases between. The CDR3 spells CASSSTPGSSYSGNTIYF. The CDR3 DNA reads as TGTGCCAGCAGCTCCACTCCCGGGTCCTCCTACTCTGGAAACACCATATATTTT.

This clone was observed once. This chain uses TRBV19 with TRBJ2-7, with D possibly TRBD2 on 6 matching bases. Germline CDR1 and CDR2: LNHDA and SQIVND (reference sequence). There are 16 residues in the CDR3. V was clipped by 7 bases and J by 2 bases, with 21 bases between them. CDR3 loop: CASKGYSGGRTYEQYF. The CDR3 DNA is TGTGCCAGTAAAGGGTATTCCGGGGGTCGGACCTACGAGCAGTACTTC.

This clone was counted only a few times. The chain employs TRBV6-5 and TRBJ2-2; tentative D call: TRBD1 (6 bases). Trimming took off 7 bases at V and 5 bases at J, with 17 bases between the two ends. Germline values: CDR1 MNHEY, CDR2 SVGAGI. CDR3 length equals 15 residues. The CDR3 reads CASKLMGQLTGELFF. In DNA, the CDR3 is TGTGCCAGCAAATTGATGGGACAACTTACCGGGGAGCTGTTTTTT.

The V call is TRBV9, the J call TRBJ2-4, with D perhaps matching TRBD2 (5 bases). The CDR3 consists of 16 residues. The V end was cut by 0 bases, the J end by 4 bases, with 14 bases between. Germline assignment: CDR1 SGDLS and CDR2 YYNGEE. CDR3: CASSVGEGSGKNIQYF. DNA for the CDR3: TGTGCCAGCAGCGTAGGCGAGGGTTCCGGGAAAAACATTCAGTACTTC. The entire variable domain, with the rest obtained from reference TRBV9 and TRBJ2-4, is as follows: DSGVTQTPKHLITATGQRVTLRCSPRSGDLSVYWYQQSLDQGLQFLIQYYNGEERAKGNILERFSAQQFPDLHSELNLSSLELGDSALYFCASSVGEGSGKNIQYFGAGTRLSVL.

Only a few counts were recorded for this clone. The chain combines TRBV30 with TRBJ1-1; D unresolved. The germline V and J ends were trimmed by 6 bases and 11 bases, with 13 bases remaining between them. CDR1 GTSNPN and CDR2 SVGIG come from the germline V gene (reference sequence). This CDR3 spans 10 amino acids. CDR3 loop: CACGAPRAFF. The CDR3 nucleotides are TGTGCCTGTGGTGCTCCGCGCGCTTTCTTT.

The chain uses TRBV6-6 and TRBJ2-2; 9 bases are a match to TRBD1. This CDR3 is built from 16 residues. V gave up 6 bases and J gave up 7 bases; unmatched junction bases: 12. Germline values: CDR1 MNHNY, CDR2 SVGAGI (reference sequence). The CDR3: CASSPQGTGFGGELFF. Written as DNA, the CDR3 is TGTGCCAGCAGCCCACAAGGGACAGGGTTCGGCGGGGAGCTGTTTTTT.

The sample holds a few counts of this clone. V and J are TRBV28 and TRBJ1-5; D not resolved. This CDR3 contains 12 residues. CDR1 is MDHEN, CDR2 SYDVKM, per germline. Trimming took 6 bases from V and 0 from J, leaving 3 bases between them. In nucleotides, the CDR3 is TGTGCCAGCAGGGGTAGCAATCAGCCCCAGCATTTT. Its protein is CASRGSNQPQHF.

This chain uses TRBV30 with TRBJ2-3; D not resolved. Germline CDR1 reads GTSNPN; CDR2 reads SVGIG (reference sequence). The CDR3 is made up of 15 amino acids. Trimming removed 2 bases at V and 2 bases at J, with 14 bases between. As DNA, the CDR3 is TGTGCCTGGAGTCCTACGGAGATACTCACAGATACGCAGTATTTT. Residues: CAWSPTEILTDTQYF.

This rearrangement joins TRBV25-1 to TRBJ1-4; no firm D call. This CDR3 contains 12 residues. The germline V gene has CDR1 MGHDK and CDR2 SYGVNS. V lost 5 bases to trimming and J lost 10 bases, with 11 bases between them. The CDR3 sequence is CASSLVGGKLFF. As DNA, the CDR3 is TGTGCCAGCAGTTTGGTCGGCGGAAAACTGTTTTTT.

The V and J genes are TRBV5-1 and TRBJ2-7, with D maybe TRBD1 (5 bases). There are 14 residues in the CDR3. V shed 0 bases and J shed 2 bases, with 9 bases lying between them. CDR1 and CDR2 (germline): SGHRS, YFSETQ. As DNA, the CDR3 is TGCGCCAGCAGCTTGGTGGCAGGGACCTACGAGCAGTACTTC. Translated, it gives CASSLVAGTYEQYF.

This rearrangement joins TRBV14 to TRBJ2-3, with 10 bases matching TRBD2. J lost 0 bases, V lost 2 bases, and 11 bases had no gene match. Germline V gene lookup returns CDR1 SGHDN and CDR2 FVKESK. The CDR3 runs to 19 residues. In DNA form, the CDR3 reads TGTGCCAGCAGCCAAATGAGGACTAGCGGCATACTTAGCACAGATACGCAGTATTTT. This gives the protein CASSQMRTSGILSTDTQYF.

This clone was observed a single time. This chain connects TRBV9 to TRBJ2-2; D may be TRBD1 or TRBD2 (6 bases each). CDR1 is SGDLS, CDR2 YYNGEE, per germline. Trimming left V 1 base short and J 6 bases short, with 13 bases between. The CDR3 contains 15 residues. In DNA form, the CDR3 reads TGTGCCAGCAGCGTACGCCCTCGGGGGCCCGGGGAGCTGTTTTTT. It is translated as CASSVRPRGPGELFF.

This rearrangement joins TRBV6-4 to TRBJ1-1, with 7 bases that match TRBD1. V lost 6 bases, J lost 0 bases, and 4 bases stayed unmatched. Per the germline V gene, CDR1 is MRHNA and CDR2 is SNTAGT. This CDR3 is built from 14 residues. The CDR3 region is CASSRDSLNTEAFF. The CDR3 nucleotides are TGTGCCAGCAGCCGGGACAGTTTGAACACTGAAGCTTTCTTT.

The CDR3 is CASSPSGDSTDTQYF. CDR3 DNA: TGTGCCAGCAGCCCTAGCGGGGACAGCACAGATACGCAGTATTTT. This chain joins TRBV2 and TRBJ2-3, with 9 bases that match TRBD2. Germline CDR1 SNHLY, CDR2 FYNNEI. The junction had 4 bases not matched to a gene; V was cut back by 6 bases and J by 0 bases. The CDR3 is 15 residues long.

This clone was seen only a few times. The sample holds other DNA sequences that translate to the same CDR3. This chain uses TRBV5-1 with TRBJ1-5; D may be TRBD1 (5 bases). Germline V gene lookup returns CDR1 SGHRS and CDR2 YFSETQ. This CDR3 contains 14 residues. Trimming left V 0 bases short and J 2 bases short, with 6 bases between. In DNA, the CDR3 is TGCGCCAGCAGCTTGGAAGGGGGCAATCAGCCCCAGCATTTT. Amino acids: CASSLEGGNQPQHF.

V gene TRBV27 combines with J gene TRBJ1-6; TRBD1 might be the D (6 bases). The CDR3 consists of 16 residues. Per the germline V gene, CDR1 is MNHEY and CDR2 is SMNVEV (reference sequence). Between the trimmed V and J ends, which lost 5 bases and 0 bases, there was a span of 11 bases. The CDR3 nucleotides are TGTGCCAGCAGTCGAGGGGGAAGCTCCTATAATTCACCCCTCCACTTT. Translating it yields CASSRGGSSYNSPLHF.

The chain couples TRBV10-1 to TRBJ1-1, with 12 nucleotides matching TRBD1. CDR3 length equals 15 residues. CDR1 WNHNN and CDR2 SYGVQD come from the germline V gene (reference sequence). V lost 4 bases, J lost 5 bases, and 5 bases stayed unmatched. The CDR3 reads CASSGDRGQGTEAFF. The DNA for the CDR3 is TGCGCCAGCAGTGGGGACAGGGGGCAGGGAACTGAAGCTTTCTTT.

The genes are TRBV2 and TRBJ2-7; TRBD2 matches 13 bases. Germline V gene sequence: CDR1 SNHLY, CDR2 FYNNEI. CDR3 length: 15 residues. Losses at the gene ends were 3 bases for V and 5 bases for J; bases not matched to a gene: 4. In DNA, the CDR3 is TGTGCCAGCAGTGAGACTAGCGGGAGGTTCCACGAGCAGTACTTC. Translation gives CASSETSGRFHEQYF.

In its sample, this clone was seen once. The chain links TRBV6-5 to TRBJ1-5; D call uncertain. The V gene's germline CDR1 is MNHEY and CDR2 SVGAGI. The germline V and J ends were trimmed by 4 bases and 0 bases, with 13 bases remaining between them. The CDR3 runs to 16 residues. The CDR3, as DNA: TGTGCCAGCAGTTTCCAAGACACCTATAGCAATCAGCCCCAGCATTTT. Translation: CASSFQDTYSNQPQHF.